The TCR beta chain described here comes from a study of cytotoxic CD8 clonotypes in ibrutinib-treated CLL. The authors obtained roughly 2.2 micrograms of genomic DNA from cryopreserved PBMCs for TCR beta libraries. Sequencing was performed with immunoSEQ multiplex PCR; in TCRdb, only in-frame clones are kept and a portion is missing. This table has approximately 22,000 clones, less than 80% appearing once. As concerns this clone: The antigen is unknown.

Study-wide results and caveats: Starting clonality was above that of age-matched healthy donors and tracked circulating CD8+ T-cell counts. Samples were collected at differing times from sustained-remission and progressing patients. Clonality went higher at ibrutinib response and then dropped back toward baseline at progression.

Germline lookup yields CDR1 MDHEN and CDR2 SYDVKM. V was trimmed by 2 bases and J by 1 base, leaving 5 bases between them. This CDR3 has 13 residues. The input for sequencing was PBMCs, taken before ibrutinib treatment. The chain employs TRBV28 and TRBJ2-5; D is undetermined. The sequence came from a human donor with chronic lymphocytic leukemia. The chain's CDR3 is CASSLPPQETQYF. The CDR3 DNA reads TGTGCCAGCAGTTTACCCCCCCAAGAGACCCAGTACTTC.